Reported below is one T cell receptor (beta chain). The target antigen is unknown. These data originate in a study of cytomegalovirus exposure and HLA in healthy donors. Whole-study findings and limits: In a later analysis, TCR association rates varied by HLA locus: DRB1 most, HLA-C fewest.

Germline CDR1 SGHRS, CDR2 YFSETQ. V shed 2 bases, J shed 3 bases, and the junction held 8 bases outside the gene matches. This CDR3 comprises 16 residues. Primers for the PCR totalled 60 Vbeta and 13 Jbeta. The data were produced by immunoSEQ multiplex PCR, yet TCRdb's version contains in-frame clones alone and is incomplete. The specimen's table records fewer than 200,000 clones. Material for sequencing was PBMCs. The clonotype originates from a woman between 55 and 75 years old in good health and CMV-seronegative. This sequence joins TRBV5-1 and TRBJ2-5; 9 bases are shared with TRBD1. CDR3 residues: CASSLSPGTGKETQYF. CDR3 nucleotides: TGCGCCAGCAGCTTAAGTCCCGGGACAGGGAAAGAGACCCAGTACTTC.